In its sample, the clone carrying this T cell receptor (beta chain) was seen a few times. The antigen remains unidentified. This specimen belongs to a study of regulatory T cells in long-lasting Graves disease. Sample time point: persistent/refractory GD, antithyroid drugs over 5 years with positive TRAb. The TCR library used RNA extracted from PBMCs. Libraries of TCR beta came from iRepertoire HTBI primers plus Arm-PCR of CDR3 regions. As processed by the authors: The study identified roughly 59 TRBV and around 15 TRBJ segments across samples. TCRdb redid the calling of the multiplex PCR reads with MiXCR, one entry per CDR3 protein. The V and J calls and clone size come from TCRdb's table, not from the authors' own analysis. In the table there are 400,000 or so distinct CDR3 sequences, 20% to 25% of which are singletons. Germline-derived CDR1 and CDR2 are MNHNY and SVGAGI (reference sequence). Trimming shortened V by 0 bases and J by 6 bases, and 11 bases separated the two germline ends. This CDR3 is 14 amino acids long.

Broader study findings: In persistent patients, shared public clonotypes (more than 2,500) outnumbered those in new patients (about 890). Accuracy may have suffered from the small sample size. It was in persistent disease that TRBV28, TRBJ1-2 and TRBJ2-5 were favored.

The receptor was isolated from a female donor with Graves disease. The chain links TRBV6-6 to TRBJ1-2; D gene unclear. The material was peripheral blood mononuclear cells (PBMCs), obtained when the disease was refractory, from a patient treated with antithyroid drugs. The CDR3 DNA reads TGTGCCAGCAGTTACTCGCCTGGCCTGGATGGCTACACCTTC. Residues: CASSYSPGLDGYTF.